This T cell receptor (beta chain) was obtained from a study of T cells in Graves' hyperthyroidism and ophthalmopathy (dated by TCRdb to between 2018 and 2021). Regarding the complete study: Peripheral blood was sampled at the time of initial diagnosis, prior to any treatment. To identify TCR V-J signatures that set the groups apart, the researchers used a discovery cohort of 100 patients, made up of about 44 with Graves' ophthalmopathy and 57 with stable Graves' hyperthyroidism. Prospective prediction of ophthalmopathy was tested in an independent validation cohort of 18 to 20 hyperthyroidism patients and around 16 patients who later progressed to ophthalmopathy. The approximately 97 discovery patients were randomly divided into training and test sets at a 7:3 ratio. In addition, the study compared T-cell repertoires in thyroid tissue and in blood from five or six Graves' hyperthyroidism patients. Once sampling was done, hyperthyroidism patients were given methimazole at a starting dose of 30 mg daily, whereas ophthalmopathy patients were given high-dose intravenous methylprednisolone. The paper describes TCR Vbeta CDR3 sequencing of about 140 peripheral blood samples, made up of roughly 45 ophthalmopathy patients, around 78 hyperthyroidism patients and some 17 progressor patients. What the study reported, not specific to this receptor: In validation, the model predicted progression to ophthalmopathy with over 60% sensitivity and approximately 74% specificity, a median of 6.5 months before onset. Most expanded thyroid clonotypes (frequency above 0.001) were also found in blood, which suggests that blood repertoires may mirror thyroid immune responses. No statistical method was used to set the sample size in advance, and investigators knew the group allocation. In cross-validation, a model built on a 13 V-J signature told ophthalmopathy apart from stable hyperthyroidism with approximately 91% sensitivity and approximately 84% specificity, and in testing the same model reached 80%/75%.

Stable Graves' hyperthyroidism was defined as no progression to ophthalmopathy during 18 months of follow-up. Hyperthyroidism patients were newly diagnosed, had a disease duration of under 2 months, and were aged 18 to 65 years. The study excluded patients with uncontrolled infections, other autoimmune diseases, pregnancy or lactation. Diagnoses were based on clinical symptoms, serum thyroxine and TRAb, thyroid ultrasound and orbital computed tomography. PBMCs were separated from roughly 10 ml of fresh peripheral blood using Ficoll-Paque density gradient centrifugation. Total RNA was extracted using Trizol reagent, and RNA quality was assessed on an Agilent 2100 Bioanalyzer. This clonotype was recorded many times. No cognate antigen has been identified for it. No clone much larger than this one lies a single base away; base qualities are absent. Amplification of TCR beta CDR3 regions was carried out from RNA transcripts. A first-round RT-PCR of the TCR CDR3 used the HTBI primer set with the Qiagen OneStep RT-PCR kit. The libraries were constructed in a second round of multiplex PCR and then size-selected and purified. Sequencing of the libraries was done on an Illumina HiSeq2000 using paired-end 100 bp reads. As for the original processing: SOAPnuke was used to process the raw data, with reads discarded if the reads contained adapters or uncalled bases, had a mean Phred below 15, or lacked an exact constant-primer or identifier match. High-quality paired reads were merged using COPE v1.2.5, and each unique nucleotide sequence was defined as a clonotype. MiTCR v1.1 was used to align clonotypes to the IMGT TRBV, TRBD and TRBJ reference segments. Analysis was restricted to V-J combinations with a frequency above 0.0001, which covered approximately 99% of repertoires. The TCS score was defined as the ratio of F50 (clonal expansion) to E x V (chaos), calculated using BLOSUM62-based TCRdist between CDR3 peptides within each V-J. Welch's t-statistics and random forest reduced 500 to 550 V-J features to 13, which were used in a naive Bayes classifier (R e1071). Starting from the raw public reads, TCRdb applied fastp trimming at Q25, assembled clones with MiXCR and retained in-frame beta chains. Rows with a matching CDR3 protein are joined into one entry that keeps the most common DNA and genes. TCRdb, not the authors, supplied the V and J calls. The sample contains more than 450,000 distinct CDR3 sequences, 12% to 15% of them found a single time. The ten largest account for 11% to 15% of the sample.

The sequenced sample was blood. The receptor's source is a woman between 35 and 50 years old with Graves' hyperthyroidism.

The DNA sequence is given as TGTGCCAGCAGTGGGATCGGGGCCTATGGCTACACCTTC. The translation is CASSGIGAYGYTF. In this chain, TRBV28 is recombined with TRBJ1-2, with TRBD1 perhaps the D gene, on 5 matching bases. CDR1 and CDR2 (MDHEN, SYDVKM) derive from the germline V gene. V gives up 5 bases and J gives up 4 bases, and the segment between their germline ends measures 11 bases. CDR3 length: 13 amino acids, cysteine to phenylalanine. Kept here is only the CDR3 DNA, which spans 39 bases and is read in frame from base 1.